Listed below are T cell receptor beta chains from one sample, sequenced in a study of metastatic and nonmetastatic thyroid tumors. TCRdb re-called clones via MiXCR from the PCR reads. The sample lists over 50,000 clones; 25% to 30% were seen once. The sequenced material came from blood. The receptor set was obtained from a female donor with papillary thyroid cancer or a benign thyroid nodule (not recorded which). Some clones in this sample may be carry-over from other donors' samples. CDR3s include the opening cysteine and the closing phenylalanine or tryptophan. The D gene is left open where the match is weak. A clone size is listed for some rows: how often the clone was seen (once, few, many), or a class if it is expanded.

clone_size j_call d_call v_call cdr3_aa cdr3_nt
. TRBJ2-7 TRBD1 TRBV2 CASSDLRGRYEQYF TGTGCCAGCAGTGACCTCAGGGGGCGGTACGAGCAGTACTTC
. TRBJ2-5 . TRBV6-1 CASSERQRFGPETQYF TGTGCCAGCAGTGAAAGGCAGCGTTTTGGGCCAGAGACCCAGTACTTC
. TRBJ2-5 TRBD2 TRBV9 CASSVAGGLGQETQYF TGTGCCAGCAGCGTTGCGGGGGGCCTGGGCCAAGAGACCCAGTACTTC
few TRBJ2-7 . TRBV5-1 CASSLVGGEAYEQYF TGCGCCAGCAGCTTGGTCGGGGGAGAAGCCTACGAGCAGTACTTC
. TRBJ2-5 . TRBV12-3/TRBV12-4 CASSLGRIQETQYF TGTGCCAGCAGTTTAGGTCGGATCCAAGAGACCCAGTACTTC
. TRBJ2-1 TRBD2 TRBV18 CASSPPLVSGRGQGYNEQFF TGTGCCAGCTCACCACCTTTAGTTAGCGGGAGAGGTCAGGGCTACAATGAGCAGTTCTTC
. TRBJ1-2 . TRBV7-8 CASSSIPGRSTINGYTF TGTGCCAGCAGCTCAATCCCGGGACGGTCGACGATTAACGGCTACACCTTC
. TRBJ2-6 . TRBV9 CASAQGVEISGANVLTF TGTGCCAGCGCCCAAGGGGTTGAAATCTCTGGGGCCAACGTCCTGACTTTC
. TRBJ1-1 TRBD1 TRBV5-1 CASSWGTDPNTEAFF TGCGCCAGCAGCTGGGGGACAGACCCGAACACTGAAGCTTTCTTT
many TRBJ1-4 . TRBV5-1 CASSNVLRTATNEKLFF TGCGCCAGCAGTAACGTTCTCAGGACTGCAACTAATGAAAAACTGTTTTTT
few TRBJ2-2 TRBD2 TRBV12-3/TRBV12-4 CASSLSSGGTGELFF TGTGCCAGCAGTTTGAGTAGCGGGGGGACCGGGGAGCTGTTTTTT
few TRBJ2-7 TRBD1 TRBV11-1 CASSLGGQGAGYEQYF TGTGCCAGCAGCTTAGGAGGACAGGGGGCAGGGTACGAGCAGTACTTC
many TRBJ2-7 . TRBV11-3 CASSLYYRPPSRSYEQYF TGTGCCAGCAGCTTGTATTACAGGCCGCCTTCCCGCTCCTACGAGCAGTACTTC
. TRBJ2-1 TRBD2 TRBV20-1 CSARGWELAGAHNEQFF TGCAGTGCTAGGGGGTGGGAACTAGCGGGAGCCCACAATGAGCAGTTCTTC
. TRBJ1-5 . TRBV19 CASSIDPHNQPQHF TGTGCCAGTAGTATAGATCCTCATAATCAGCCCCAGCATTTT
few TRBJ2-7 TRBD1 TRBV12-3/TRBV12-4 CASSPGQLSSYEQYF TGTGCCAGCAGCCCGGGACAGCTAAGCTCCTACGAGCAGTACTTC
. TRBJ2-2 TRBD1 TRBV6-1 CASSLTGGNTGELFF TGTGCCAGCAGTTTGACAGGGGGCAACACCGGGGAGCTGTTTTTT
many TRBJ2-1 . TRBV20-1 CSARVEGPYNEQFF TGCAGTGCTAGAGTGGAGGGGCCCTACAATGAGCAGTTCTTC
. TRBJ1-2 TRBD1 TRBV6-2/TRBV6-3 CASSPTGPLLYTF TGTGCCAGCAGTCCGACAGGGCCCCTCCTCTACACCTTC
. TRBJ1-2 TRBD1 TRBV4-3 CASSQDVQGVRYTF TGCGCCAGCAGCCAAGATGTACAGGGGGTGCGCTACACCTTC
. TRBJ2-6 . TRBV7-8 CASSLAASGANVLTF TGTGCCAGCAGCTTAGCCGCCTCTGGGGCCAACGTCCTGACTTTC
. TRBJ2-2 . TRBV30 CAWKVAGELFF TGTGCCTGGAAAGTCGCCGGGGAGCTGTTTTTT
few TRBJ2-7 . TRBV6-1 CASSSSATAASYEQYF TGTGCCAGCAGCTCATCGGCGACTGCAGCCTCCTACGAGCAGTACTTC
. TRBJ1-2 . TRBV7-8 CASSGAEVDYGYTF TGTGCCAGCAGCGGGGCGGAGGTGGACTATGGCTACACCTTC
many TRBJ2-7 . TRBV5-1 CASSLRRDYEQYF TGCGCCAGCAGCTTGAGGAGGGACTACGAGCAGTACTTC
. TRBJ2-2 TRBD2 TRBV11-3 CASSFSGRAGELFF TGTGCCAGCAGCTTTAGCGGGAGGGCCGGGGAGCTGTTTTTT
few TRBJ2-1 TRBD2 TRBV6-1 CASSDGLGLNNEQFF TGTGCCAGCAGTGACGGACTAGGGTTAAACAATGAGCAGTTCTTC
few TRBJ1-2 . TRBV12-3/TRBV12-4 CASSLWGGPNYGYTF TGTGCCAGCAGTTTGTGGGGGGGACCTAACTATGGCTACACCTTC
. TRBJ2-3 . TRBV4-2 CASSNFGGPTTDTQYF TGTGCCAGCAGTAACTTCGGGGGCCCAACAACAGATACGCAGTATTTT
. TRBJ2-7 TRBD1 TRBV28 CASSFAGGSVEQYF TGTGCCAGCAGTTTCGCAGGGGGCTCTGTCGAGCAGTACTTC
few TRBJ2-1 . TRBV6-5 CASSLDVYNEQFF TGTGCCAGCAGTTTAGATGTTTATAATGAGCAGTTCTTC
. TRBJ2-3 TRBD2 TRBV20-1 CSANRLAGATDTQYF TGCAGTGCTAATCGGCTAGCGGGTGCCACAGATACGCAGTATTTT
. TRBJ2-5 TRBD1 TRBV24-1 CATSDPTGGGETQYF TGTGCCACCAGTGATCCGACAGGGGGCGGAGAGACCCAGTACTTC
few TRBJ1-6 . TRBV6-1 CASSDSPELGSPLHF TGTGCCAGCAGTGATAGTCCCGAGTTGGGTTCACCCCTCCACTTT
. TRBJ2-5 TRBD2 TRBV18 CASSPLGRQETQYF TGTGCCAGCTCACCCCTCGGGAGGCAAGAGACCCAGTACTTC
. TRBJ1-2 . TRBV6-5 CASSYTQDHFYGYTF TGTGCCAGCAGTTACACCCAAGACCATTTCTATGGCTACACCTTC
. TRBJ1-5 TRBD1 TRBV2 CASNKHRGENQPQHF TGTGCCAGCAATAAACACAGGGGCGAAAATCAGCCCCAGCATTTT
few TRBJ2-1 TRBD1 TRBV12-3/TRBV12-4 CASSQDRGSYNEQFF TGTGCCAGCAGCCAGGACAGGGGATCCTACAATGAGCAGTTCTTC
few TRBJ2-1 . TRBV20-1 CSASFAGRDEQFF TGCAGTGCTAGTTTTGCAGGACGGGATGAGCAGTTCTTC
. TRBJ2-3 TRBD1 TRBV29-1 CSVERSGTGADTQYF TGCAGCGTCGAAAGATCCGGCACAGGGGCAGATACGCAGTATTTT
. TRBJ1-2 . TRBV19 CASLTARGGYTF TGTGCCAGTTTGACAGCGAGAGGTGGCTACACCTTC
. TRBJ1-1 . TRBV20-1 CSARVRRGGFF TGCAGTGCTAGAGTTCGCCGGGGGGGTTTCTTT
. TRBJ1-1 . TRBV12-3/TRBV12-4 CASGRGLNTEAFF TGTGCCAGCGGGCGAGGTTTGAACACTGAAGCTTTCTTT
few TRBJ2-3 TRBD2 TRBV12-3/TRBV12-4 CASNLTGTSGSRTDTQYF TGTGCCAGCAATCTGACCGGGACTAGCGGGAGTCGTACAGATACGCAGTATTTT
. TRBJ2-1 TRBD1 TRBV30 CAWSVSGQVYNEQFF TGTGCCTGGAGTGTATCTGGACAGGTCTACAATGAGCAGTTCTTC
. TRBJ1-6 . TRBV19 CASSWSNSPLHF TGTGCCAGTAGTTGGAGTAATTCACCCCTCCACTTT
. TRBJ2-7 TRBD1 TRBV28 CASSQQGALRDEQYF TGTGCCAGCAGTCAACAGGGGGCCCTGAGGGACGAGCAGTACTTC
. TRBJ2-6 . TRBV30 CACPPASGANVLTF TGTGCCTGCCCTCCAGCCTCTGGGGCCAACGTCCTGACTTTC
medium-sized TRBJ2-7 . TRBV28 CASTPIGASYEQYF TGTGCCAGCACCCCAATAGGGGCCTCCTACGAGCAGTACTTC
. TRBJ2-1 . TRBV6-1 CASSEGDEQFF TGTGCCAGCAGTGAAGGCGACGAGCAGTTCTTC
. TRBJ2-3 TRBD2 TRBV28 CASSEAGGIPDTQYF TGTGCCAGCAGTGAAGCGGGAGGGATCCCAGATACGCAGTATTTT
. TRBJ2-2 . TRBV7-3 CASSFRPQGNGELFF TGTGCCAGCAGCTTTCGCCCCCAGGGCAACGGGGAGCTGTTTTTT
. TRBJ1-2 . TRBV10-3 CATDGRPYGYTF TGTGCCACAGACGGACGGCCCTATGGCTACACCTTC
. TRBJ2-7 . TRBV5-1 CASSLDGRAWYF TGCGCCAGCAGCTTGGACGGGAGAGCGTGGTACTTC